This T cell receptor (beta chain) was identified in a study of CD8 T cells in Susac syndrome. Trimming pared 0 bases from V and 9 bases from J, leaving 10 bases between. Germline CDR1 and CDR2: MNHNY and SVGAGI (reference sequence). This CDR3 has 13 residues. Reverse transcription used about 0.5 to 1 ug RNA and random hexamers. TCRdb processed the immunoSEQ multiplex PCR reads anew with MiXCR; each CDR3 protein has one entry. The table shows approximately 190,000 distinct CDR3 sequences, with about 95% occurring only once. The source material was CD4+ T cells from PBMCs. The sequence came from a human donor with multiple sclerosis. J is TRBJ2-3 and V is TRBV6-6, with D possibly TRBD1 on 6 matching bases. In DNA form, the CDR3 reads TGTGCCAGCAGTTACTCGAAGGGGGAAACGCAGTATTTT. It specifies CASSYSKGETQYF.